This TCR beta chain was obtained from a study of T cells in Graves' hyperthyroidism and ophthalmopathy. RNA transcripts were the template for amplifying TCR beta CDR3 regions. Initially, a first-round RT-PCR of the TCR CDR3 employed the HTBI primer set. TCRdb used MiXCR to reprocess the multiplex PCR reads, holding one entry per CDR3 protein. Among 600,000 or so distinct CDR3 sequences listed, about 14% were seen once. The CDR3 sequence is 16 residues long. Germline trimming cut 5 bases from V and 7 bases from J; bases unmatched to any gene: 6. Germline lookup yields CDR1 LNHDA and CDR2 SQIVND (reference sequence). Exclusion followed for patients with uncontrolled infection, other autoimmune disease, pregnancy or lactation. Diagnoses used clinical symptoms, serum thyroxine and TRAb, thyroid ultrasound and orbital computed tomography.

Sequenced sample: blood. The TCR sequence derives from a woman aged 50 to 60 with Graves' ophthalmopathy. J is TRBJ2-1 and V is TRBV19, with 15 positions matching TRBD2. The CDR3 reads CASSGPGTSGGNEQFF. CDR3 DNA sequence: TGTGCCAGTAGTGGTCCCGGGACTAGCGGGGGGAATGAGCAGTTCTTC.